The clone carrying this TCR beta chain was seen ten or more times. Its target is unknown. The record originates from a study of regulatory T cells in long-lasting Graves disease. Study conclusions and caveats: Favored gene segments in persistent disease were TRBV28, TRBJ1-2 and TRBJ2-5.

Described time point: newly diagnosed GD, antithyroid drugs for less than 3 months. Preparation of the TCR library used RNA extracted from PBMCs. The patients were drawn from one endocrinology department in Xi'an, China. Relying on iRepertoire HTBI primers and Arm-PCR of CDR3 regions, the team built TCR beta libraries. From the multiplex PCR reads, TCRdb called clonotypes with MiXCR, one entry per CDR3 protein. The table records 620,000 or so distinct CDR3 sequences, under 20% of them present only once. This CDR3 spans 15 amino acids. Trimming removed 6 bases from V and 4 bases from J, with 19 bases in between. This sample also appeared in a second study, on T cells in Graves' hyperthyroidism and ophthalmopathy. This second study says: The HTBI primer set was used in a first-round RT-PCR of the TCR CDR3.

The receptor was derived from a woman in her twenties or thirties with Graves disease. The chain carries TRBV12-3 or TRBV12-4 and TRBJ2-7; weak D call: TRBD2 (6 bases). The specimen comprised peripheral blood mononuclear cells (PBMCs), sampled at new diagnosis, from a patient treated with antithyroid drugs. CDR3 nucleotide sequence: TGTGCCAGCAGAAGGTCCGGAACGGGGACTTACGAGCAGTACTTC. The encoded protein is CASRRSGTGTYEQYF.